Described below is a single TCR beta chain sequence and its context. Its antigen is not known. The V end lost 4 bases, the J end lost 7 bases, and 10 bases lay between the germline ends. This CDR3 contains 13 residues. Germline lookup yields CDR1 MGHRA and CDR2 YSYEKL. This sample is part of a study of cytomegalovirus exposure and HLA in healthy donors. PCR primers comprised 60 Vbeta and 13 Jbeta primers. Only in-frame clones appear in the TCRdb table, and some are missing; sequencing was by immunoSEQ multiplex PCR. The sample carries some 150,000 clones, around 75% recorded once. Study-wide findings and caveats: The authors later linked a missense DCLRE1C variant to TCR beta V- and J-gene trimming. Cytomegalovirus status was reportedly diagnosed by the classifier with high sensitivity and specificity. The study recorded 150 to 200 TCR beta chains that were cytomegalovirus-associated. The study found most TCR sequences rare, yet found some public TCRs in many donors.

V is TRBV4-1 and J is TRBJ2-2; perhaps TRBD1 as D (5 bases). This receptor was identified in a young woman in good health and CMV-seronegative. The sequenced sample was PBMCs. DNA for the CDR3: TGCGCCAGCAGCCCTTGGGGCAGCGGGGAGCTGTTTTTT. Its protein product is CASSPWGSGELFF.